This TCR beta chain came from a study of T cell changes during pregnancy in multiple sclerosis (dated by TCRdb to the late 2010s). Concerning the study at large: The study looked at changes in the T cell repertoire across pregnancy in women with multiple sclerosis.

Library method: the immunoSEQ multiplex PCR assay. Here the immuneACCESS table is served through TCRdb, limited to in-frame sequences with V and J called. Missing clones are a known gap in these copies; in checked studies unresolved V genes cover under half, and the rest lacks a known reason. The sample contains some 100,000 clones, about 92% of them found a single time. The ten largest clones take up roughly 2% of the sample. Of note for this clone: The antigen this receptor binds is unknown. The sample holds no much larger clone one base away, and base qualities are not on file.

V has 0 bases trimmed and J has 7 bases trimmed; junction bases matching no gene number 9. CDR3 length: 18 amino acids, cysteine to phenylalanine. Of all the DNA, just the CDR3 is kept, 54 bases in frame from base 1. CDR1 and CDR2 (LGHNT, FRNRAP) derive from the germline V gene. Specimen: peripheral blood, collected after pregnancy. The sequence came from a female donor with multiple sclerosis, enrolled in a pregnancy study. The sequence is built from TRBV12-5 and TRBJ2-2; 12 bases in the junction line up with TRBD1. The DNA sequence is TGTGCTAGTGGTTTGGTCTCCGGGACAGGGGGCGGAATCGGGGAGCTGTTTTTT. It translates as CASGLVSGTGGGIGELFF.